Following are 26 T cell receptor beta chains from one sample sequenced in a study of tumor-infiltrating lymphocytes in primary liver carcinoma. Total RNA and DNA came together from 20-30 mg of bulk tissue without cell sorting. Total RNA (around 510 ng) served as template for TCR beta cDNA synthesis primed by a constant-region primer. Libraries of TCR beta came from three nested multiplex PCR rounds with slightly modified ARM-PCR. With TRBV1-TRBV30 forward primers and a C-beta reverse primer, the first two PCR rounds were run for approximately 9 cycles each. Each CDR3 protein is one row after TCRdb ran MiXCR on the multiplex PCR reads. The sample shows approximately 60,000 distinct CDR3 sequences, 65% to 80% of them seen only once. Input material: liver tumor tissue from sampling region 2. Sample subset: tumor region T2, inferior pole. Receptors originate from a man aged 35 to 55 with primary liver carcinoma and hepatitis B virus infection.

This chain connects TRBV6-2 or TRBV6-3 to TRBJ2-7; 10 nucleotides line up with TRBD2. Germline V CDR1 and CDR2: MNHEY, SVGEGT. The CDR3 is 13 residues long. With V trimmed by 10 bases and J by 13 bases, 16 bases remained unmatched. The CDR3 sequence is CATRASGRYDQYF. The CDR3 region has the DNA TGTGCCACCCGGGCTAGCGGGAGATACGACCAATACTTC.

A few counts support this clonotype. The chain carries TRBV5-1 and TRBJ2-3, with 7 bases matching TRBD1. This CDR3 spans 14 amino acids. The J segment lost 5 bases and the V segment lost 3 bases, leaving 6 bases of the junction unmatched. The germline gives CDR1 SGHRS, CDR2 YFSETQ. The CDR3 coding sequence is TGCGCCAGCAGCTCTGGACAGGTAGGAGATACGCAGTATTTT. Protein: CASSSGQVGDTQYF.

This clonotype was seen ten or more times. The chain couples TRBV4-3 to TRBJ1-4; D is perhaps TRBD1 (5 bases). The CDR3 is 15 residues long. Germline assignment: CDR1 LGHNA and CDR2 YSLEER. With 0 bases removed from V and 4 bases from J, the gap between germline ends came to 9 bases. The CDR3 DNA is TGCGCCAGCAGCCAAGATACAGGCGTTAATGAAAAACTGTTTTTT. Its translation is CASSQDTGVNEKLFF.

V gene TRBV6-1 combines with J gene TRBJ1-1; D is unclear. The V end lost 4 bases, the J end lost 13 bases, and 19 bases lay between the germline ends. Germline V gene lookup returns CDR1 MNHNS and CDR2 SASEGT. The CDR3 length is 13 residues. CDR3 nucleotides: TGTGCCAGCAGTGTCTCACTCAACACTGACGGTTTCTTT. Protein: CASSVSLNTDGFF.

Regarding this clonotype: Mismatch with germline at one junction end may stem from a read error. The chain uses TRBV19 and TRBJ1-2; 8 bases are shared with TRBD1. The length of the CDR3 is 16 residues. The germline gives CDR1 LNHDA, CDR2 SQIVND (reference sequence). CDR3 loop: CASIGWLQGVNYDYTF. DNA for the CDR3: TGTGCCAGTATTGGGTGGCTACAGGGGGTGAACTATGACTACACCTTC. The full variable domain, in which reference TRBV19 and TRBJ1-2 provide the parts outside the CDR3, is DGGITQSPKYLFRKEGQNVTLSCEQNLNHDAMYWYRQDPGQGLRLIYYSQIVNDFQKGDIAEGYSVSREKKESFPLTVTSAQKNPTAFYLCASIGWLQGVNYDYTFGSGTRLTVV.

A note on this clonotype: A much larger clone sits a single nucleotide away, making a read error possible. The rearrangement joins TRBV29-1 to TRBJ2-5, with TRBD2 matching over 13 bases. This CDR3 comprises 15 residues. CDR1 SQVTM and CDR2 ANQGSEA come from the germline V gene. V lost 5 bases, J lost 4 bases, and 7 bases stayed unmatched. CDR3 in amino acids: CSVRTSGSWVETQYF. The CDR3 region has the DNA TGCAGCGTTCGGACTAGCGGGAGTTGGGTAGAGACCCAGTACTTC.

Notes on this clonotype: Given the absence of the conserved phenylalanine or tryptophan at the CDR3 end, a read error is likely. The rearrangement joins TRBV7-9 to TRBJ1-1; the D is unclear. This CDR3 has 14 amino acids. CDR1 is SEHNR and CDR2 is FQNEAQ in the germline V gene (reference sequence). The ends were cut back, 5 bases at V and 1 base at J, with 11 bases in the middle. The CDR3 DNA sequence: TGTGCCAGCAGCCTTCTTATCCCGAACACTGAAGCTTTCTCT. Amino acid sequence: CASSLLIPNTEAFS.

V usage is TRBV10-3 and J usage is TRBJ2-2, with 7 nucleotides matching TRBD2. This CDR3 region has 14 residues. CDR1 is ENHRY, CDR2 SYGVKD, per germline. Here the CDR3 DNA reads TGTGGTATCGGGGAGCGGGACGACACCGGGGAGCTGTTTTTT. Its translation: CGIGERDDTGELFF.

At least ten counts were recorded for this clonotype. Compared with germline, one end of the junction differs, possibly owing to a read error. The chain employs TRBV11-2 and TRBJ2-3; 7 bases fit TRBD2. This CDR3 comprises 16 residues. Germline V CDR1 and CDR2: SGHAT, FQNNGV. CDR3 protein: CASSRETGRVGDTQYF. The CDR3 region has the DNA TGTGCCAGCAGCCGGGAAACTGGGAGGGTCGGAGATACGCAGTACTTT.

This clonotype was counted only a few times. CDR3 loop: CASSILAGTGELFF. The CDR3 DNA sequence: TGTGCCAGTAGTATTTTGGCTGGCACCGGGGAGCTGTTTTTT. The chain has TRBV19 and TRBJ2-2; D unresolved. CDR3 size: 14 residues. Trimming stripped 3 bases from V and 4 bases from J, with 9 bases between. Per the germline V gene, CDR1 is LNHDA and CDR2 is SQIVND (reference sequence).

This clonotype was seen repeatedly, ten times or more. The CDR3 region has the DNA TGTGCCAGCAGTGGGCTTACCCCGTGGGATGAGCAGTTCTTC. Protein: CASSGLTPWDEQFF. The V gene is TRBV6-2 or TRBV6-3, the J gene TRBJ2-1; no definite D call. The CDR3 runs to 14 residues. Per germline, CDR1 MNHEY and CDR2 SVGEGT. The V end was cut by 5 bases, the J end by 8 bases, with 16 bases between.

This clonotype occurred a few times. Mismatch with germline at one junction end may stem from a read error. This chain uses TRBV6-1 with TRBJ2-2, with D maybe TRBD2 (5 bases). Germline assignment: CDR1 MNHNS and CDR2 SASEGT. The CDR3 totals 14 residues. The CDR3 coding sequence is TGTACCAGCAGTGAATCAGTGAACATCGGGGAGCTATTTTTT. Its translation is CTSSESVNIGELFF.

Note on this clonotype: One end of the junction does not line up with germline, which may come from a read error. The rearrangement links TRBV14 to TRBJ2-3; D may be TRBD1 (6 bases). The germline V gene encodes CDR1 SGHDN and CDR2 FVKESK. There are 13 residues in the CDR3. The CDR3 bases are TGTGCCAGCAGCCAACAGTCAGGGGATATGCAGTATTTT. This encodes CASSQQSGDMQYF.

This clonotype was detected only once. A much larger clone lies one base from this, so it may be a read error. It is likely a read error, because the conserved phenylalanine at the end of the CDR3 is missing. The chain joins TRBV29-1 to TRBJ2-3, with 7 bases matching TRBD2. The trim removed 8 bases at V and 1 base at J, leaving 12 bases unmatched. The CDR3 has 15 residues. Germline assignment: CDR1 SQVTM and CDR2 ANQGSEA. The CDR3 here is CSTRPRERGTDTQYL. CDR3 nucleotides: TGCAGCACCCGGCCGCGGGAGAGGGGCACAGATACGCAGTATTTA.

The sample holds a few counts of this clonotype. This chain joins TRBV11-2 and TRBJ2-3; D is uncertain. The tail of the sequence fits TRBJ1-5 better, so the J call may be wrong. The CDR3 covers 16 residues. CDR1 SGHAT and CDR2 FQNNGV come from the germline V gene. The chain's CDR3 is CASSLSTGAGDDTQHF. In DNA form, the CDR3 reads TGTGCCAGCAGCTTATCAACGGGAGCGGGAGACGATACGCAGCATTTT.

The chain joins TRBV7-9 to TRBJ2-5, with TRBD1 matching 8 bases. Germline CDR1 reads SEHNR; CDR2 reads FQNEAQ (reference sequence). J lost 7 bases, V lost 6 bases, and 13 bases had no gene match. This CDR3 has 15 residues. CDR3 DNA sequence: TGTGCCAGCAGGGTAGTGTCGGTAGGGACAGGGACCCAGTACTTC. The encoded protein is CASRVVSVGTGTQYF. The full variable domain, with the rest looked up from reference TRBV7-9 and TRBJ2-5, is DTGVSQNPRHKITKRGQNVTFRCDPISEHNRLYWYRQTLGQGPEFLTYFQNEAQLEKSRLLSDRFSAERPKGSFSTLEIQRTEQGDSAMYLCASRVVSVGTGTQYFGPGTRLLVL.

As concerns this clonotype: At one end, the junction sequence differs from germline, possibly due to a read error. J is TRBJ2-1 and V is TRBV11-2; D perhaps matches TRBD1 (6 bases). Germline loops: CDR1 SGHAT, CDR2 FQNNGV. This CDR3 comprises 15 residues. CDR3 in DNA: TGTGCCAGCATCTACTCAGGGGACGCTTACAGTGAGCAGTTCTTT. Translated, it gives CASIYSGDAYSEQFF.

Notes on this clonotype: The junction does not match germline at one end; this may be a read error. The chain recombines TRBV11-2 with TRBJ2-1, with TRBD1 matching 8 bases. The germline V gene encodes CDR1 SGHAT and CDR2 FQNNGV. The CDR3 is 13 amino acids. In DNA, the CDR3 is TGTGCCAGCAGTCCCGACAGGGGAAGTGAGCGGTTCTTC. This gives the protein CASSPDRGSERFF.

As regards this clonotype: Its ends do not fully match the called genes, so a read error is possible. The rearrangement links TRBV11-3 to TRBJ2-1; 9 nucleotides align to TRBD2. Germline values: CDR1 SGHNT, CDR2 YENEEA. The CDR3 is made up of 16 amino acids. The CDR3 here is CASSLTGTSFYNEQSF. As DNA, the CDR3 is TGTGCCAGCAGCTTAACCGGGACTAGCTTCTATAATGAGCAATCCTTC.

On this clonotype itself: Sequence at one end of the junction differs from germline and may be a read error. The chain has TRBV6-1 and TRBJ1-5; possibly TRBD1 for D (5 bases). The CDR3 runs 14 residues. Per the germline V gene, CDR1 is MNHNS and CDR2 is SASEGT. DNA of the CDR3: TGTACCAGCAGAGAAGGAGGGGGCAATCAGCCCCAGCATTTT. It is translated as CTSREGGGNQPQHF.

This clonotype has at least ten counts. As DNA, the CDR3 is TGTGCCAGCAGTCTAAACTCAGAGACCCAGTACTTC. Protein: CASSLNSETQYF. V usage is TRBV25-1 and J usage is TRBJ2-5, with no clear D. Trimming cost V 5 bases and J 4 bases, with 8 bases left between them. This CDR3 comprises 12 residues. Germline-derived CDR1 and CDR2 are MGHDK and SYGVNS.

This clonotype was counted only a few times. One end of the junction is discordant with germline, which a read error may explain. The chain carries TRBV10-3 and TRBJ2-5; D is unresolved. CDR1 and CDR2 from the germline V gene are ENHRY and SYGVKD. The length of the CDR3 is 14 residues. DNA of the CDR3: TGCGCCATCAGCCCCGACAAGGCCCAAGAGACCCAGTACTTT. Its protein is CAISPDKAQETQYF.

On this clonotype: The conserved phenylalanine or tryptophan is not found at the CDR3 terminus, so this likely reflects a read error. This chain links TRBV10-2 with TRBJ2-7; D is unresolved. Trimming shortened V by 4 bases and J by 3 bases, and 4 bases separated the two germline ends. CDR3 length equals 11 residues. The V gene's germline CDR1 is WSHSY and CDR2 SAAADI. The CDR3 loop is CASSGNYEQYL. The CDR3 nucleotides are TGCGCCAGCAGTGGTAACTACGAGCAGTACTTG.

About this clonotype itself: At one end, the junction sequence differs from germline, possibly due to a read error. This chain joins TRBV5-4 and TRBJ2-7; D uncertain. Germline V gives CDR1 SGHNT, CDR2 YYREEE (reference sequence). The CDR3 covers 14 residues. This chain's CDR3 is CVSSFGGRTYEQYF. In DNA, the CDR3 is TGTGTCAGCAGCTTCGGCGGACGCACCTACGAGCAGTACTTC. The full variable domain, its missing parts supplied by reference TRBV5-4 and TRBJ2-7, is ETGVTQSPTHLIKTRGQQVTLRCSSQSGHNTVSWYQQALGQGPQFIFQYYREEENGRGNFPPRFSGLQFPNYSSELNVNALELDDSALYLCVSSFGGRTYEQYFGPGTRLTVT.

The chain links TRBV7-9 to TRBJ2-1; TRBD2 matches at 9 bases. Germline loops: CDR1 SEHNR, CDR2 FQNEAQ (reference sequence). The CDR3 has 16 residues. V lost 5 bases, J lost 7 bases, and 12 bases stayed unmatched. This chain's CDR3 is CASSPSSGRPKNEQFF. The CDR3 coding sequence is TGTGCCAGCAGCCCCTCCAGCGGGAGGCCCAAGAATGAGCAGTTCTTC.

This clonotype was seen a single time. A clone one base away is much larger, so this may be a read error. The CDR3 spells CASGHVSFSGNEQFF. CDR3 bases: TGTGCCAGCGGCCATGTTAGTTTTTCCGGCAATGAGCAGTTCTTC. The chain is built from TRBV4-2 and TRBJ2-1, with D hard to call. Germline lookup yields CDR1 LGHNA and CDR2 YNFKEQ. The CDR3 contains 15 residues.